The 13 T cell receptor beta chains reported below all come from one sample, sequenced in a study of blood T cells in healthy people across ages (dated by TCRdb to the mid-2010s). The library came from 5' RACE. The sequencer listed for this sample is Illumina HiSeq 2500. The second PCR ran for about 7 to 11 cycles and used a J-beta primer mix along with a sample-barcoded 5' primer. TCRdb reworked the public reads: Q25 trimming with fastp, MiXCR clone assembly, productive beta chains retained. Each record represents a unique CDR3 protein, reported with the most common genes and DNA among its rows. The sample records around 1,500,000 distinct CDR3 sequences, roughly 45% of which are singletons. The ten largest clones take up roughly 7.9% of the sample. Sequenced material: blood. These receptors came from a woman aged 18-35 years in good health.

This clonotype was counted ten times or more. J is TRBJ2-2 and V is TRBV9, with TRBD2 as a possible D gene (6 bases). This CDR3 is built from 15 residues. The germline gives CDR1 SGDLS, CDR2 YYNGEE. Trimming left V 1 base short and J 6 bases short, with 13 bases between. This chain's CDR3 is CASSVLGLASGELFF. CDR3 sequence (DNA): TGTGCCAGCAGCGTACTAGGGCTAGCGTCCGGGGAGCTGTTTTTT.

As concerns this clonotype: At one end, the junction sequence differs from germline, possibly due to a read error. The rearrangement links TRBV7-9 to TRBJ2-7; the match to TRBD1 covers 8 bases. The CDR3 consists of 15 residues. Germline V gene lookup returns CDR1 SEHNR and CDR2 FQNEAQ (reference sequence). In DNA form, the CDR3 reads TGTGCCAGCAGCCCGATAGGACAGGGTTCCTACGGGCAGTACTTC. It yields the protein CASSPIGQGSYGQYF.

The chain uses TRBV7-2 and TRBJ2-3; a weak D match, TRBD2 (7 bases). V lost 5 bases to trimming and J lost 0 bases, with 18 bases between them. CDR3 length equals 17 residues. Germline CDR1 and CDR2: SGHTA and FQGNSA. CDR3 in DNA: TGTGCCAGCAGCCTCAAGGGGGGGGAAACTAGCACAGATACGCAGTATTTT. Encoded protein: CASSLKGGETSTDTQYF.

In this sample, this clonotype turned up a few times. V and J are TRBV4-1 and TRBJ1-4; 8 bases are a match to TRBD1. J gave up 8 bases and V 4 bases, and 9 bases lay outside the gene matches. The CDR3 runs 15 residues. The germline V gene has CDR1 MGHRA and CDR2 YSYEKL. The DNA for the CDR3 is TGCGCCAGCAGCCCTATAAGGACAGGGCGGGAAAAACTGTTTTTT. Its protein product is CASSPIRTGREKLFF.

The sample holds a few counts of this clonotype. This sequence joins TRBV5-1 and TRBJ2-1, with TRBD2 matching 7 bases. Trimming took 5 bases from V and 5 from J; bases not matched to a gene: 7. CDR1 and CDR2 from the germline V gene are SGHRS and YFSETQ. The CDR3 sequence is 14 residues long. The DNA of the CDR3 is TGCGCCAGCAGAGCGGGACGGGGGGACAATGAGCAGTTCTTC. This gives the protein CASRAGRGDNEQFF.

This clonotype has a handful of counts. The chain is built from TRBV24-1 and TRBJ2-1; 7 bases map to TRBD2. This CDR3 spans 16 amino acids. The V gene's germline CDR1 is KGHDR and CDR2 SFDVKD. The ends lost 6 bases at V and 6 bases at J; junction bases unmatched: 13. CDR3: CATSPRMGGVSNEQFF. The CDR3 DNA reads TGTGCCACCAGTCCCCGCATGGGGGGGGTAAGCAATGAGCAGTTCTTC.

A word on this clonotype: An end of the junction differs from the germline gene, which may be a read error. The gene calls are TRBV6-6 and TRBJ1-1; no clear D gene. Germline V lookup: CDR1 MNHNY, CDR2 SVGAGI (reference sequence). The CDR3 contains 14 residues. The DNA for the CDR3 is TGTACCAGCAGTTACGAAGGCAGCAGCTCTGAAGCTTTCTTT. Amino acid sequence: CTSSYEGSSSEAFF.

This clonotype was observed a few times. The chain joins TRBV6-1 to TRBJ2-4; 10 nucleotides align to TRBD1. Germline CDR1 is MNHNS and CDR2 is SASEGT. The CDR3 has 16 residues. V dropped 7 bases and J dropped 1; count of bases not matched to a gene: 7. CDR3 amino acids: CASTRTGGTAKNIQYF. In DNA form, the CDR3 reads TGTGCCAGCACCAGGACAGGGGGGACGGCCAAAAACATTCAGTACTTC.

This clonotype was recorded a few times. This chain joins TRBV4-1 and TRBJ2-3; D assignment may be TRBD1 or TRBD2 (5 bases each). Germline assignment: CDR1 MGHRA and CDR2 YSYEKL. V was trimmed by 4 bases and J by 0 bases, leaving 11 bases between them. The CDR3 is 15 amino acids. The CDR3 DNA follows: TGCGCCAGCAGCCGGGGGATCCTTAGCACAGATACGCAGTATTTT. Translation gives CASSRGILSTDTQYF.

V and J are TRBV24-1 and TRBJ2-5; D not resolved. Germline CDR1 KGHDR, CDR2 SFDVKD. The CDR3 runs to 13 residues. V shed 5 bases and J shed 11 bases, with 17 bases lying between them. The CDR3 DNA sequence: TGTGCCACCAGTGGCTCAGATGTCAATGAGCAGTACTTC. The encoded protein is CATSGSDVNEQYF.

This clonotype turned up a few times. This sequence joins TRBV29-1 and TRBJ2-7; TRBD2 is a possible D gene (5 bases). Germline V gene sequence: CDR1 SQVTM, CDR2 ANQGSEA. The CDR3 length is 13 residues. V gave up 3 bases and J gave up 3 bases, with 12 bases separating them. The CDR3 DNA is TGCAGCGTTGAGGAGGACGGCCACTACGAGCAGTACTTC. The encoded protein is CSVEEDGHYEQYF.

This clonotype was recorded many times. The rearrangement links TRBV5-1 to TRBJ2-3, with 7 nucleotides matching TRBD1. Germline V gene sequence: CDR1 SGHRS, CDR2 YFSETQ. The CDR3 is 15 residues long. Germline trimming cut 4 bases from V and 4 bases from J; bases unmatched to any gene: 9. As DNA, the CDR3 is TGCGCCAGCAGCATCGGACAGGCCTTAGCAGATACGCAGTATTTT. It is translated as CASSIGQALADTQYF.

The chain carries TRBV20-1 and TRBJ2-7, with 9 nucleotides matching TRBD2. The germline CDR1 and CDR2 sequences are DFQATT and SNEGSKA (reference sequence). The length of the CDR3 is 14 residues. Losses at the gene ends were 2 bases for V and 0 bases for J; bases not matched to a gene: 2. CDR3: CSARLAGYSYEQYF. Here the CDR3 DNA reads TGCAGTGCTAGACTAGCGGGGTACTCCTACGAGCAGTACTTC.